The T cell receptor beta chain described here comes from a study of cytotoxic CD8 clonotypes in ibrutinib-treated CLL. Using immunoSEQ multiplex PCR, the repertoire was profiled, and TCRdb retains in-frame clones only, with some absent. The table records tens of thousands of clones, 85% to 90% of them present only once. The germline CDR1 and CDR2 sequences are ENHRY and SYGVKD. Trimming cost V 3 bases and J 6 bases; bases outside gene matches: 4. The CDR3 is 13 residues long. The material was PBMCs, obtained before ibrutinib treatment. J is TRBJ2-7 and V is TRBV10-3; 8 nucleotides line up with TRBD1. The sequence was collected from a human donor with chronic lymphocytic leukemia. The CDR3 reads CAISEPTGGEQYF. Written as DNA, the CDR3 is TGTGCCATCAGTGAACCCACAGGGGGCGAGCAGTACTTC.